This record covers a single T cell receptor (beta chain). Its matching antigen is unknown. This sample was taken from a study of naive CD8 T cells in extremely preterm neonates. Study-wide points: Shared CDR3 nucleotide sequences: preterm about 2.8%, term approximately 0.4%, children less than 0.035%, adults approximately 0.01%. Preterm infants showed shorter CDR3s, fewer N additions and less trimming than older groups. The authors flagged variable productive template counts in preterm samples.

The protocol was immunoSEQ multiplex PCR, while the TCRdb copy is restricted to in-frame clones and leaves out a portion. The repertoire has thousands of clones, roughly 96% of them found once; the top ten carry about 0.36%. V lost 4 bases and J lost 2; bases outside the gene matches: 8. Germline V gives CDR1 SGHVS, CDR2 FNYEAQ. This CDR3 is 16 amino acids long. The chain recombines TRBV7-6 with TRBJ2-3, with 8 bases identical to TRBD1. Sequenced material: naive CD8+ T cells from blood. The TCR was taken from a human donor in good health. The CDR3 region is CASSSLTGVTTDTQYF. In nucleotides, the CDR3 is TGTGCCAGCAGCTCCCTGACAGGGGTTACCACAGATACGCAGTATTTT. Based on the CDR3 plus reference TRBV7-6 and TRBJ2-3, the full variable domain is GAGVSQSPRYKVTKRGQDVALRCDPISGHVSLYWYRQALGQGPEFLTYFNYEAQQDKSGLPNDRFSAERPEGSISTLTIQRTEQRDSAMYRCASSSLTGVTTDTQYFGPGTRLTVL.